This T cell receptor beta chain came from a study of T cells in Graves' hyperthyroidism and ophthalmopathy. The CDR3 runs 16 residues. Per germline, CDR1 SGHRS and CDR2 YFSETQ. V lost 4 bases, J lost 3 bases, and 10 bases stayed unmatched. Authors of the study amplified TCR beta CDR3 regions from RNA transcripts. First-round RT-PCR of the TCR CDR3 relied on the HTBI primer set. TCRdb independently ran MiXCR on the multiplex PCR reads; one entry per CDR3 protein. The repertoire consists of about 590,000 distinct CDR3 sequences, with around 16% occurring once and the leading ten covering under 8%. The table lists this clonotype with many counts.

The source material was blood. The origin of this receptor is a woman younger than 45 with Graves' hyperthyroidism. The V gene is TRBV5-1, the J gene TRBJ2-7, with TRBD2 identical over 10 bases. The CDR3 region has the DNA TGCGCCAGCAGCCCAACTTCAACTAGCGGGGACTACGAGCAGTACTTC. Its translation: CASSPTSTSGDYEQYF.